A selection of T cell receptor beta chains follows, all from one sample in a study of neurological immune-mediated disorders. Each CDR3 protein is one row after TCRdb ran MiXCR on the 5' RACE reads. The data contain some 46,000 distinct CDR3 sequences, 4.5% of them singletons. Sequences were obtained from PBMCs. Receptors were obtained from a woman aged 55-75 years with multiple sclerosis. CDR3s leave out the opening cysteine and the closing phenylalanine or tryptophan. Each record gives: V gene, J gene, CDR3 protein.

TRBV20-1,TRBJ2-4,SARDWASGMEDIQY
TRBV5-1,TRBJ2-1,ASRNDLDYGTSPALYNEQF
TRBV20-1,TRBJ2-7,SASGGYAGPEQY
TRBV10-3,TRBJ1-6,AISDYRESSPLH
TRBV6-1,TRBJ1-1,ASSRNTEAF
TRBV20-1,TRBJ1-5,SARQGGNQPQH
TRBV7-8,TRBJ2-3,ASSLQKTDTQY
TRBV7-6,TRBJ2-1,ATGTSSYNEQF
TRBV7-9,TRBJ1-5,ASSLANQPQH
TRBV6-5,TRBJ1-1,ASSYSLGGNTEAF
TRBV20-1,TRBJ2-7,SARVSGQGPSSYEQY
TRBV7-2,TRBJ2-3,ASSLQVSPGSDTQY
TRBV5-1,TRBJ1-1,ASTKQGTEAF
TRBV4-1,TRBJ1-3,ASSRGTDPSGNTIY
TRBV11-2,TRBJ2-5,ASSFGELETQY